The 30 T cell receptor beta chains below all came from one sample that was sequenced in a study of T cell responses to AZD1222 COVID-19 vaccine. Sequencing was performed with immunoSEQ multiplex PCR; in TCRdb, only in-frame clones are kept and a portion is missing. This sample has tens of thousands of clones; around 93% occur once, and the top ten carry about 29%. The source material was peripheral blood, sampled 28 days after the second AZD1222 dose. These receptors were obtained from an adult who received the AZD1222 COVID-19 vaccine.

This sequence joins TRBV11-2 and TRBJ1-3; D not certain. The V gene lost 3 bases and the J gene lost 1 base, with 13 bases spanning the gap. This CDR3 spans 16 amino acids. Germline V gene lookup returns CDR1 SGHAT and CDR2 FQNNGV. CDR3 sequence (DNA): TGTGCCAGCAGCTTTCTGGTTGGTCGGTCTGGAAACACCATATATTTT. Amino acid sequence: CASSFLVGRSGNTIYF. Variable domain in full (rest from reference TRBV11-2 and TRBJ1-3): EAGVAQSPRYKIIEKRQSVAFWCNPISGHATLYWYQQILGQGPKLLIQFQNNGVVDDSQLPKDRFSAERLKGVDSTLKIQPAKLEDSAVYLCASSFLVGRSGNTIYFGEGSWLTVV.

This rearrangement joins TRBV6-5 to TRBJ2-7; 11 bases line up with TRBD2. From germline, CDR1 is MNHEY and CDR2 SVGAGI. V trimming: 9 bases; J trimming: 4 bases; junction bases outside the gene matches: 11. CDR3 length: 15 amino acids. The CDR3, as DNA: TGTGCCAGTATGGCCGGGACTAGCGGCCAATACGAGCAGTACTTC. Translating it yields CASMAGTSGQYEQYF.

The chain joins TRBV18 to TRBJ1-2, with 10 bases matching TRBD1. This CDR3 spans 14 amino acids. The germline V gene has CDR1 KGHSH and CDR2 LQKENI. With 5 bases clipped from V and 8 bases from J, the junction kept 8 bases outside the gene matches. The CDR3 sequence is CASSMTGGQWGYTF. CDR3 sequence (DNA): TGTGCCAGCTCAATGACAGGGGGCCAGTGGGGCTACACCTTC.

The genes are TRBV6-6 and TRBJ1-4, with no clear D. Trimming removed 6 bases at V and 7 bases at J, with 12 bases between. Germline V lookup: CDR1 MNHNY, CDR2 SVGAGI (reference sequence). The CDR3 extends over 13 amino acids. CDR3 protein: CASRDRTGEKLFF. CDR3 nucleotide sequence: TGTGCCAGCAGAGACCGGACGGGTGAAAAACTGTTTTTT.

This chain connects TRBV13 to TRBJ1-2; no clear D gene. The V gene's germline CDR1 is PRHDT and CDR2 FYEKMQ (reference sequence). The CDR3 contains 13 residues. Between the trimmed V and J ends, which lost 5 bases and 5 bases, there was a span of 12 bases. This CDR3 reads CASSPRNQYGYTF. CDR3 nucleotide sequence: TGTGCCAGCAGCCCCCGAAACCAATATGGCTACACCTTC. The complete variable domain, with remaining parts taken from reference TRBV13 and TRBJ1-2, reads AAGVIQSPRHLIKEKRETATLKCYPIPRHDTVYWYQQGPGQDPQFLISFYEKMQSDKGSIPDRFSAQQFSDYHSELNMSSLELGDSALYFCASSPRNQYGYTFGSGTRLTVV.

This sequence joins TRBV25-1 and TRBJ1-1; D unclear. V lost 0 bases and J 2 bases, leaving 7 bases between the germline ends. CDR1 is MGHDK and CDR2 is SYGVNS in the germline V gene. There are 14 residues in the CDR3. CDR3 DNA: TGTGCCAGCAGTGAATATGGTCACAACACTGAAGCTTTCTTT. It translates to CASSEYGHNTEAFF. Combining the CDR3 with reference TRBV25-1 and TRBJ1-1 gives the whole variable domain EADIYQTPRYLVIGTGKKITLECSQTMGHDKMYWYQQDPGMELHLIHYSYGVNSTEKGDLSSESTVSRIRTEHFPLTLESARPSHTSQYLCASSEYGHNTEAFFGQGTRLTVV.

The chain is built from TRBV15 and TRBJ2-5, with D unresolved. From germline, CDR1 is LNHNV and CDR2 YYDKDF (reference sequence). There are 12 residues in the CDR3. Trimming removed 8 bases from V and 1 base from J, with 8 bases in between. The CDR3 region is CATDRSQETQYF. The DNA for the CDR3 is TGTGCCACCGACCGGAGCCAAGAGACCCAGTACTTC.

The chain has TRBV5-1 and TRBJ1-2; 8 bases line up with TRBD1. Germline-derived CDR1 and CDR2 are SGHRS and YFSETQ. V dropped 3 bases and J dropped 4; count of bases not matched to a gene: 5. The CDR3 covers 14 residues. This chain's CDR3 is CASSSGTGPYGYTF. CDR3 coding DNA: TGCGCCAGCAGCTCCGGGACAGGTCCCTATGGCTACACCTTC.

The rearrangement joins TRBV6-5 to TRBJ2-5; 8 bases fit TRBD1. The CDR3 totals 13 residues. Per the germline V gene, CDR1 is MNHEY and CDR2 is SVGAGI. J was trimmed by 4 bases and V by 5 bases; bases with no gene match: 3. This CDR3 reads CASSQGAGETQYF. CDR3 DNA: TGTGCCAGCAGTCAGGGGGCTGGAGAGACCCAGTACTTC.

V gene TRBV5-1 combines with J gene TRBJ1-2, with D unresolved. The CDR3 totals 12 residues. Germline V gives CDR1 SGHRS, CDR2 YFSETQ. V dropped 1 base and J dropped 6 bases, with 7 bases sitting between them. The chain's CDR3 is CASSLSGDGYTF. CDR3 nucleotide sequence: TGCGCCAGCAGCTTGTCCGGGGATGGCTACACCTTC.

The CDR3 coding sequence is TGCGCCAGCAGCTTGGGTTTTTTCGGAGCTTTCTTT. Its translation is CASSLGFFGAFF. This sequence joins TRBV5-1 and TRBJ1-1, with D hard to call. Germline V CDR1 and CDR2: SGHRS, YFSETQ. Trimming took 0 bases from V and 10 from J, leaving 10 bases between them. The CDR3 consists of 12 residues.

V gene TRBV5-1 combines with J gene TRBJ1-3; D uncertain. The CDR3 loop spans 17 amino acids. V was shortened by 2 bases and J by 0 bases, with 15 bases between the two germline ends. Germline V gene lookup returns CDR1 SGHRS and CDR2 YFSETQ. The CDR3: CASSFEASSNSGNTIYF. The CDR3 DNA reads TGCGCCAGCAGCTTTGAGGCCTCCTCGAACTCTGGAAACACCATATATTTT.

V and J are TRBV5-1 and TRBJ2-2, with 10 bases lining up with TRBD2. CDR1 and CDR2 (germline): SGHRS, YFSETQ. Germline trimming cut 4 bases from V and 6 bases from J; bases unmatched to any gene: 6. The CDR3 extends over 15 amino acids. The CDR3 DNA is TGCGCCAGCAGCCCCGAGACTAGCGGGTCCGGGGAGCTGTTTTTT. Encoded protein: CASSPETSGSGELFF. Combining the CDR3 with reference TRBV5-1 and TRBJ2-2 gives the whole variable domain KAGVTQTPRYLIKTRGQQVTLSCSPISGHRSVSWYQQTPGQGLQFLFEYFSETQRNKGNFPGRFSGRQFSNSRSEMNVSTLELGDSALYLCASSPETSGSGELFFGEGSRLTVL.

The V and J genes are TRBV7-9 and TRBJ2-7; no clear D. Between the trimmed V and J ends, which lost 0 bases and 3 bases, there was a span of 6 bases. CDR1 SEHNR and CDR2 FQNEAQ come from the germline V gene (reference sequence). This CDR3 is 13 amino acids long. CDR3 in amino acids: CASSLAKDYEQYF. The CDR3 DNA sequence: TGTGCCAGCAGCTTAGCAAAGGACTACGAGCAGTACTTC.

J is TRBJ1-6 and V is TRBV28, with TRBD1 identical over 9 bases. The CDR3 has 15 residues. CDR1 and CDR2 from the germline V gene are MDHEN and SYDVKM. Trimming removed 3 bases from V and 9 bases from J; junction bases left unmatched: 6. As DNA, the CDR3 is TGTGCCAGCAGTTTGGGGACAGGGTACCGTTCACCCCTCCACTTT. This translates into CASSLGTGYRSPLHF.

This clone came up once. The CDR3 bases are TGTGCCAGCAGTTTATCCACGGGGGCAGAGACCCAGTACTTC. This encodes CASSLSTGAETQYF. The chain combines TRBV27 with TRBJ2-5; possibly TRBD1 or TRBD2 for D (6 bases each). Trimming removed 0 bases from V and 4 bases from J, with 9 bases in between. The CDR3 sequence is 14 residues long. From germline, CDR1 is MNHEY and CDR2 SMNVEV (reference sequence).

A remark on this clone: Other DNA sequences in this sample translate to the same CDR3. The CDR3 DNA follows: TGTGCCAGCAGCTTGGGCGGTAACACTGAAGCTTTCTTT. It translates to CASSLGGNTEAFF. This chain uses TRBV5-5 with TRBJ1-1; D call uncertain. V dropped 0 bases and J dropped 2 bases, with 5 bases sitting between them. This CDR3 contains 13 residues. The germline gives CDR1 SGHKS, CDR2 YYEKEE (reference sequence).

The gene calls are TRBV7-2 and TRBJ2-7; either TRBD1 or TRBD2 may fit D (5 bases each). V was cut by 5 bases and J by 4 bases, with 12 bases left in between. This CDR3 contains 13 residues. Germline lookup yields CDR1 SGHTA and CDR2 FQGNSA. The CDR3 DNA reads TGTGCCAGCAGCCCTGGGGGATATTACGAGCAGTACTTC. Amino acid sequence: CASSPGGYYEQYF. The whole variable domain, filled in from reference TRBV7-2 and TRBJ2-7, reads GAGVSQSPSNKVTEKGKDVELRCDPISGHTALYWYRQSLGQGLEFLIYFQGNSAPDKSGLPSDRFSAERTGGSVSTLTIQRTQQEDSAVYLCASSPGGYYEQYFGPGTRLTVT.

This chain joins TRBV28 and TRBJ1-5; D gene unclear. Trimming removed 3 bases at V and 4 bases at J, with 7 bases between. This CDR3 contains 13 residues. CDR1 and CDR2 from the germline V gene are MDHEN and SYDVKM. CDR3 protein: CASSFVKNQPQHF. CDR3 in DNA: TGTGCCAGCAGTTTCGTCAAGAATCAGCCCCAGCATTTT.

This clone showed up just once. The chain uses TRBV4-3 and TRBJ2-7, with 8 bases matching TRBD2. The CDR3 consists of 17 residues. With V trimmed by 2 bases and J by 5 bases, 14 bases remained unmatched. The germline CDR1 and CDR2 sequences are LGHNA and YSLEER. The CDR3 bases are TGCGCCAGCAGCCAATCTTACAGCGGGAGCGGCCCCAACGAGCAGTACTTC. Translating it yields CASSQSYSGSGPNEQYF.

This clone was recorded once. The chain combines TRBV30 with TRBJ2-3, with 14 bases fitting TRBD2. The CDR3 has 17 amino acids. Germline CDR1 reads GTSNPN; CDR2 reads SVGIG (reference sequence). V dropped 3 bases and J dropped 7; count of bases not matched to a gene: 12. The CDR3 is CAWSPPPGTSGSYTQYF. CDR3 DNA sequence: TGTGCCTGGAGCCCTCCCCCCGGGACTAGCGGGAGCTATACGCAGTATTTT. The whole variable domain, remainder taken from reference TRBV30 and TRBJ2-3, is SQTIHQWPATLVQPVGSPLSLECTVEGTSNPNLYWYRQAAGRGLQLLFYSVGIGQISSEVPQNLSASRPQDRQFILSSKKLLLSDSGFYLCAWSPPPGTSGSYTQYFGPGTRLTVL.

The CDR3 sequence: CASSLGPMSYEQYF. CDR3 nucleotide sequence: TGTGCCAGCAGCTTAGGCCCTATGAGCTACGAGCAGTACTTC. The chain combines TRBV7-3 with TRBJ2-7; D is unresolved. The CDR3 consists of 14 residues. Germline CDR1 and CDR2: SGHTA and FQGTGA. The ends were cut back, 2 bases at V and 3 bases at J, with 11 bases in the middle.

The chain has TRBV28 and TRBJ2-7; possibly TRBD1 for D (6 bases). This CDR3 is 13 amino acids long. Germline lookup yields CDR1 MDHEN and CDR2 SYDVKM. V lost 4 bases and J lost 3, with 10 bases in between. CDR3 loop: CASSSWGHYEQYF. The CDR3 DNA reads as TGTGCCAGCAGTTCCTGGGGGCACTACGAGCAGTACTTC.

The chain combines TRBV18 with TRBJ2-2; 11 bases line up with TRBD1. Germline V gene lookup returns CDR1 KGHSH and CDR2 LQKENI. The CDR3 contains 16 residues. Trimming at V came to 5 bases and at J to 4 bases, leaving 6 bases not matched to a gene. This CDR3 is CASSSGTGGITGELFF. Written as DNA, the CDR3 is TGTGCCAGCTCATCCGGGACAGGGGGAATCACCGGGGAGCTGTTTTTT.

V usage is TRBV11-2 and J usage is TRBJ2-7; the D gene is possibly TRBD2 (6 bases). Trimming took off 5 bases at V and 3 bases at J, with 23 bases between the two ends. The germline gives CDR1 SGHAT, CDR2 FQNNGV. This CDR3 is built from 17 residues. The CDR3 sequence: CASSRGPGLPVGYEQYF. As DNA, the CDR3 is TGTGCCAGCAGCCGAGGCCCGGGACTCCCGGTCGGCTACGAGCAGTACTTC.

The V and J genes are TRBV7-9 and TRBJ2-1; TRBD2 aligns across 12 bases. This CDR3 region has 16 residues. Germline V gene lookup returns CDR1 SEHNR and CDR2 FQNEAQ (reference sequence). The ends lost 3 bases at V and 7 bases at J; junction bases unmatched: 7. The DNA of the CDR3 is TGTGCCAGCAGCTTCCTAGCGGGAGGGATCAGTAATGAGCAGTTCTTC. Translating it yields CASSFLAGGISNEQFF.

This chain uses TRBV2 with TRBJ1-4; possible D gene TRBD1, 6 bases. The CDR3 runs to 15 residues. The V gene's germline CDR1 is SNHLY and CDR2 FYNNEI. The V end lost 2 bases, the J end lost 2 bases, and 9 bases lay between the germline ends. CDR3 nucleotide sequence: TGTGCCAGCAGTGAAACAGGGAACACTAATGAAAAACTGTTTTTT. This gives the protein CASSETGNTNEKLFF.

V usage is TRBV21-1 and J usage is TRBJ1-6. TRBV21-1 is annotated as a pseudogene. The CDR3 spans 9 residues. Written as DNA, the CDR3 is TGTGCCAGCAGCAAAAAACCCCACTTT. This gives the protein CASSKKPHF.

The chain carries TRBV2 and TRBJ2-5, with TRBD2 matching 7 bases. J lost 5 bases, V lost 7 bases, and 13 bases had no gene match. Germline CDR1 and CDR2: SNHLY and FYNNEI. CDR3 length equals 15 residues. This chain's CDR3 is CASITFWGGPETQYF. The DNA for the CDR3 is TGTGCCAGCATCACGTTTTGGGGAGGGCCGGAGACCCAGTACTTC.

The chain links TRBV9 to TRBJ2-2; D is perhaps TRBD2 (7 bases). Trimming shortened V by 0 bases and J by 2 bases, and 14 bases separated the two germline ends. The CDR3 runs 17 residues. CDR1 is SGDLS, CDR2 YYNGEE, per germline. CDR3 coding DNA: TGTGCCAGCAGCGTAGCGGTTGGGGGGGCAAACACCGGGGAGCTGTTTTTT. Translation gives CASSVAVGGANTGELFF.